The source of this T cell receptor beta chain is a study of T-cell reconstitution after alpha-beta-depleted transplantation in children. The CDR3 extends over 13 amino acids. The ends were cut back, 6 bases at V and 1 base at J, with 8 bases in the middle. Germline loops: CDR1 SGHTA, CDR2 FQGNSA. This clonotype showed up just a few times. During its preparation, the TCRbeta library received unique molecular identifiers. TCRdb fed the PCR reads into MiXCR, producing one record per CDR3 protein. The sample records about 540,000 distinct CDR3 sequences, about 16% being singletons. This clonotype was sampled from a human donor who donated a stem cell graft to a child with acute lymphoblastic leukemia. This chain links TRBV7-2 with TRBJ2-3; D is unresolved. The sequenced sample was PBMCs from the stem cell graft donor, obtained from the stem cell graft. The CDR3 sequence: CASRLGGTDTQYF. CDR3 sequence (DNA): TGTGCCAGCAGGCTTGGGGGCACAGATACGCAGTATTTT.